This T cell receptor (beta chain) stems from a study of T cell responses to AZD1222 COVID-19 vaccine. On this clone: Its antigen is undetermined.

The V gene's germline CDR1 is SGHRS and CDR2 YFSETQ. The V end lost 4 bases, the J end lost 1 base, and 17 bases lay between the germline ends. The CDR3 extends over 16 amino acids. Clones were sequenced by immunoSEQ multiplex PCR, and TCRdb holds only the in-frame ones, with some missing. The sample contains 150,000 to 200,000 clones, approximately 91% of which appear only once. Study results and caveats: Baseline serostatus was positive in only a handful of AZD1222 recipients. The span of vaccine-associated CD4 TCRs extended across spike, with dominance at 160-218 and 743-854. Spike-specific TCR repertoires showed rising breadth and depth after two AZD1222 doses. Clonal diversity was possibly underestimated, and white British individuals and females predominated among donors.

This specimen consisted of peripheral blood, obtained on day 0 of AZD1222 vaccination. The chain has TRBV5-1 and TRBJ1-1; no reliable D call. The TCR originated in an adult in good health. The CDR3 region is CASSVEPGGQNTEAFF. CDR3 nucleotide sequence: TGCGCCAGCAGCGTCGAGCCGGGCGGGCAGAACACTGAAGCTTTCTTT.